This T cell receptor (beta chain) was obtained from a study of cytomegalovirus exposure and HLA in healthy donors. Findings and limits, study-wide: According to reports, the classifier identified cytomegalovirus status with high specificity and sensitivity. Several of the most significant clusters were apparently associated with common viral pathogens in a later analysis.

Concerning this clone itself: The antigen remains undetermined.

The CDR3 consists of 15 residues. Trimming cost V 1 base and J 3 bases, with 9 bases left between them. Germline V gene sequence: CDR1 MNHEY, CDR2 SVGAGI. PCR involved 60 Vbeta and 13 Jbeta primers. Libraries were prepared by immunoSEQ multiplex PCR; TCRdb keeps only in-frame clonotypes and omits some of them. Seen here are approximately 150,000 clones, almost 80% observed once, and the top ten hold 1.5% to 2%. The J gene is TRBJ2-2, the V gene TRBV6-5; a possible D gene is TRBD1 (6 bases). This receptor was obtained from a woman aged 25 to 45 in good health and CMV-seronegative. Sequenced input: PBMCs. CDR3 DNA sequence: TGTGCCAGCAGTTACTTGGGGGCGGACACCGGGGAGCTGTTTTTT. Translating it yields CASSYLGADTGELFF.